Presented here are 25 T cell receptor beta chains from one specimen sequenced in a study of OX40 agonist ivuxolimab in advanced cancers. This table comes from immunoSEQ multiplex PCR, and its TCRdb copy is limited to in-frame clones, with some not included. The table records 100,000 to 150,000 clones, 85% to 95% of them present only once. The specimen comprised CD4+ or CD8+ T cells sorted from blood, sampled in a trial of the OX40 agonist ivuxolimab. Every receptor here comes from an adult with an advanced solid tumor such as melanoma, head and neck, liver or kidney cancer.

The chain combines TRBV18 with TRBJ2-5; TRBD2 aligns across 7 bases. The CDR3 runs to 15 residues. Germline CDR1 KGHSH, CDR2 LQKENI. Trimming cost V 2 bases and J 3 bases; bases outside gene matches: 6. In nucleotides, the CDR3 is TGTGCCAGCTCACCAATCAAGGGAGGGGAAGAGACCCAGTACTTC. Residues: CASSPIKGGEETQYF.

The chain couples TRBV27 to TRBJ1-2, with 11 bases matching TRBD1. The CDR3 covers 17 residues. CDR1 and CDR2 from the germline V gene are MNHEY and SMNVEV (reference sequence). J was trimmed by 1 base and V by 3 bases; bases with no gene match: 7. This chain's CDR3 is CASSLARTGGSNYGYTF. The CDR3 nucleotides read TGTGCCAGCAGTTTGGCCCGGACAGGGGGCAGTAACTATGGCTACACCTTC.

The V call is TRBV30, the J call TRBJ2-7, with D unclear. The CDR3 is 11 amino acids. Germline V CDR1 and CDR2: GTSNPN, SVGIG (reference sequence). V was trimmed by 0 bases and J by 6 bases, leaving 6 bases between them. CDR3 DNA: TGTGCCTGGAGTGTGGCAATCGAGCAGTACTTC. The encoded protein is CAWSVAIEQYF.

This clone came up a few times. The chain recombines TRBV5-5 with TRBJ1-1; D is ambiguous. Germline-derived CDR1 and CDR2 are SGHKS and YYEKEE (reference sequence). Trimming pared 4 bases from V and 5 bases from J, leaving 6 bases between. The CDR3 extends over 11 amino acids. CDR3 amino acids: CASSLRTEAFF. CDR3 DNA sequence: TGTGCCAGCAGCCTCAGGACTGAAGCTTTCTTT.

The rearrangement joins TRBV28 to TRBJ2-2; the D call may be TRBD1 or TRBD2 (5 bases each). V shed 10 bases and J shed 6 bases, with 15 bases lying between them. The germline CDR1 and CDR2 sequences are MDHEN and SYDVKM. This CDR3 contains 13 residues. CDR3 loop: CATLRGGAGELFF. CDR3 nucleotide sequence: TGTGCCACACTTCGGGGCGGTGCCGGGGAGCTGTTTTTT.

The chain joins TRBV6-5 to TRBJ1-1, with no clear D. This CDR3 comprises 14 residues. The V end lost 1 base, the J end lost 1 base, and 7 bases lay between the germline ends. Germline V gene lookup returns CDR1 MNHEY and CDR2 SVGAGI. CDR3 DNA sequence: TGTGCCAGCAGTTACTTGCGGGAGAACACTGAAGCTTTCTTT. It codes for CASSYLRENTEAFF.

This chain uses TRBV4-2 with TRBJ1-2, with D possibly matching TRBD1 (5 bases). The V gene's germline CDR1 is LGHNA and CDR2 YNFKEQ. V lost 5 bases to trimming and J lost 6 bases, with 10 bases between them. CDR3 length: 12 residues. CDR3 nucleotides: TGTGCCAGCAGCGCTGACAGCAATGGCTACACCTTC. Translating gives CASSADSNGYTF.

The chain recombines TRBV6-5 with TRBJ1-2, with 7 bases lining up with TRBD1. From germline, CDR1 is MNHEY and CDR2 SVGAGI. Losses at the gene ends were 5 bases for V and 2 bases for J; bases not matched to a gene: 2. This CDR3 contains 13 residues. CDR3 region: CASSLQGNYGYTF. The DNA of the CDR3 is TGTGCCAGCAGTCTACAGGGGAACTATGGCTACACCTTC.

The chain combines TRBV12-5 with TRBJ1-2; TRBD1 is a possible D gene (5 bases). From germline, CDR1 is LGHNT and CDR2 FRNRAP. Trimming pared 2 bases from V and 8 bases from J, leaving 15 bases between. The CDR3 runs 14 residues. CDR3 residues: CASGLSRMGVGYTF. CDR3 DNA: TGTGCTAGTGGTTTGTCCCGCATGGGGGTCGGCTACACCTTC.

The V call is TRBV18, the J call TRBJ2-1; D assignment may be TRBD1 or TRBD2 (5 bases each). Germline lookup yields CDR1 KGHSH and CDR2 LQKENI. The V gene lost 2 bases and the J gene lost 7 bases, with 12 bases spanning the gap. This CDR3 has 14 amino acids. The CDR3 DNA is TGTGCCAGCTCACCAGGGACGAGTACAAATGAGCAGTTCTTC. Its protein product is CASSPGTSTNEQFF.

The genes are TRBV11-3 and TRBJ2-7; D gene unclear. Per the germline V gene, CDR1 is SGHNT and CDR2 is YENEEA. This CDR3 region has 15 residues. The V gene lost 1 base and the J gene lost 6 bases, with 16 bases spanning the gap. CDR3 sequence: CASSLARSLGREQYF. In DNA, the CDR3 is TGTGCCAGCAGCTTAGCCCGGAGCCTGGGTCGCGAGCAGTACTTC.

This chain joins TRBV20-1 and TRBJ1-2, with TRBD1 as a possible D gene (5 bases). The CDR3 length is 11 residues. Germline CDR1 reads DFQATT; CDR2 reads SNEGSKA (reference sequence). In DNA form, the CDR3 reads TGCGGGGCTAATAATAACTATGGCTACACCTTC. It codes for CGANNNYGYTF.

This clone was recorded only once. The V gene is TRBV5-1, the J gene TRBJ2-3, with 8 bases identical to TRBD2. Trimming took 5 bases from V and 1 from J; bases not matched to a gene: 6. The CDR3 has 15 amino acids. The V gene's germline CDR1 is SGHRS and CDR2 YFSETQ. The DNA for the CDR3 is TGCGCCAGCAGAACTCTAGCGGGCGGCACAGATACGCAGTATTTT. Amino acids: CASRTLAGGTDTQYF.

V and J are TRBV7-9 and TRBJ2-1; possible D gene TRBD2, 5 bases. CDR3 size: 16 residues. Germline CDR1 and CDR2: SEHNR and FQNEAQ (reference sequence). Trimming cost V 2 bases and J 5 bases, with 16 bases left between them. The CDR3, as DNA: TGTGCCAGCAGCTTAAGCCTTAACAGCGGCAACAATGAGCAGTTCTTC. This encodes CASSLSLNSGNNEQFF.

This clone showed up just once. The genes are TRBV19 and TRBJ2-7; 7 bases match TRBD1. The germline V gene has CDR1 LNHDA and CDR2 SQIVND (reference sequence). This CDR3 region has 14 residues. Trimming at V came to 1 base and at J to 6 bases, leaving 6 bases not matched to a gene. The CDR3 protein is CASSIVGQVGEQYF. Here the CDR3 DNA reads TGTGCCAGTAGTATAGTCGGACAGGTGGGCGAGCAGTACTTC. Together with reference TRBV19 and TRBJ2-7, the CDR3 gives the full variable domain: DGGITQSPKYLFRKEGQNVTLSCEQNLNHDAMYWYRQDPGQGLRLIYYSQIVNDFQKGDIAEGYSVSREKKESFPLTVTSAQKNPTAFYLCASSIVGQVGEQYFGPGTRLTVT.

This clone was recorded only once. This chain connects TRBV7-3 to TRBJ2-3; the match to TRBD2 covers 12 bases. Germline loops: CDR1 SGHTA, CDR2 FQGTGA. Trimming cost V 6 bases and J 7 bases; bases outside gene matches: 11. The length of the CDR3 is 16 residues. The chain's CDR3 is CASSSGLAGPLNTQYF. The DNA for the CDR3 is TGTGCCAGCAGTTCGGGACTAGCGGGCCCCTTAAATACGCAGTATTTT.

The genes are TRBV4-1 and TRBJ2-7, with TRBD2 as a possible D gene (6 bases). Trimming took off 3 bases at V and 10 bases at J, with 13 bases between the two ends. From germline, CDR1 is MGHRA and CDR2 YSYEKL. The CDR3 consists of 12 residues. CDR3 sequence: CASSQGGQVQYF. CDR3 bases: TGCGCCAGCAGCCAGGGGGGTCAGGTTCAGTACTTC.

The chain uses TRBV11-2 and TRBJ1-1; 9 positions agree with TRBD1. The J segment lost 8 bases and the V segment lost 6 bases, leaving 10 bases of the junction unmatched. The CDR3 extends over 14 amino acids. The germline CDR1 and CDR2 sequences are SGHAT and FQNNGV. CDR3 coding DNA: TGTGCCAGCAGGTCCTCGACAGGGGGTAGAGAAGCTTTCTTT. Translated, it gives CASRSSTGGREAFF.

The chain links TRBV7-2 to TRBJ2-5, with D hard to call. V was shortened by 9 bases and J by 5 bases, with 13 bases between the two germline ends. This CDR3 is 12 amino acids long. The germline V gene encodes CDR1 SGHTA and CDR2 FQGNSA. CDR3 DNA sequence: TGTGCCAGTGATAGGGCACGGGAGACCCAGTACTTC. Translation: CASDRARETQYF. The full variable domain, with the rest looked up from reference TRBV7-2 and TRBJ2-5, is GAGVSQSPSNKVTEKGKDVELRCDPISGHTALYWYRQSLGQGLEFLIYFQGNSAPDKSGLPSDRFSAERTGGSVSTLTIQRTQQEDSAVYLCASDRARETQYFGPGTRLLVL.

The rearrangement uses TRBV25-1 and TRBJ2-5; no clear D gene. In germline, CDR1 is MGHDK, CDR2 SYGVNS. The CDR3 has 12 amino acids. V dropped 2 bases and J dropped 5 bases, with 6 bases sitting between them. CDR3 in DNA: TGTGCCAGCAGTGAAGGAAAGGAGACCCAGTACTTC. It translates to CASSEGKETQYF. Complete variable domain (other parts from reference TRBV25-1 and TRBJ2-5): EADIYQTPRYLVIGTGKKITLECSQTMGHDKMYWYQQDPGMELHLIHYSYGVNSTEKGDLSSESTVSRIRTEHFPLTLESARPSHTSQYLCASSEGKETQYFGPGTRLLVL.

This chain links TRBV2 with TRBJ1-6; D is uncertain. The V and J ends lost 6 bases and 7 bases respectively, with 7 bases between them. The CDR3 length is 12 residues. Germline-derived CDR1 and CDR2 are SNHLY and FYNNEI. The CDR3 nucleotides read TGTGCCAGCAGCCGTGGGAATTCACCCCTCCACTTT. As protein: CASSRGNSPLHF. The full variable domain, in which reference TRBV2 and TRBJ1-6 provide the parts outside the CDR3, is EPEVTQTPSHQVTQMGQEVILRCVPISNHLYFYWYRQILGQKVEFLVSFYNNEISEKSEIFDDQFSVERPDGSNFTLKIRSTKLEDSAMYFCASSRGNSPLHFGNGTRLTVT.

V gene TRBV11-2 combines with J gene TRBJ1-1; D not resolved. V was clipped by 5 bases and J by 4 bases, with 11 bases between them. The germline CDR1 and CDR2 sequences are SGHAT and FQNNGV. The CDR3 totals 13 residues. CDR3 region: CASSRTPGTEAFF. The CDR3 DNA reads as TGTGCCAGCAGCCGTACTCCGGGCACTGAAGCTTTCTTT.

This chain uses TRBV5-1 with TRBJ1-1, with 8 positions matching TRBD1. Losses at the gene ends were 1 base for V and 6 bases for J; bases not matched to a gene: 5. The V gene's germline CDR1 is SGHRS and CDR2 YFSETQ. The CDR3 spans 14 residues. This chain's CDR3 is CASSLRDRTSEAFF. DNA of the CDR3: TGCGCCAGCAGCTTGCGGGACAGGACCTCTGAAGCTTTCTTT. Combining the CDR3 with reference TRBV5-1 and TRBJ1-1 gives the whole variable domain KAGVTQTPRYLIKTRGQQVTLSCSPISGHRSVSWYQQTPGQGLQFLFEYFSETQRNKGNFPGRFSGRQFSNSRSEMNVSTLELGDSALYLCASSLRDRTSEAFFGQGTRLTVV.

The CDR3 is CASCLRGGSGTEAFF. The CDR3 DNA reads TGTGCCAGCTGCCTAAGGGGGGGGTCGGGCACTGAAGCTTTCTTT. J is TRBJ1-1 and V is TRBV28; possible D gene TRBD1, 6 bases. Trimming took off 8 bases at V and 4 bases at J, with 20 bases between the two ends. Germline assignment: CDR1 MDHEN and CDR2 SYDVKM. The CDR3 extends over 15 amino acids.

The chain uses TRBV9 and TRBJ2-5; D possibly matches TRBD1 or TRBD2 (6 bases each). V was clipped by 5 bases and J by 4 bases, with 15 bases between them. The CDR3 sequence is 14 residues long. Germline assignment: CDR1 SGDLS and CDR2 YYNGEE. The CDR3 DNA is TGTGCCAGCAGTAATGGAGGGGGTCCAGAGACCCAGTACTTC. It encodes CASSNGGGPETQYF.